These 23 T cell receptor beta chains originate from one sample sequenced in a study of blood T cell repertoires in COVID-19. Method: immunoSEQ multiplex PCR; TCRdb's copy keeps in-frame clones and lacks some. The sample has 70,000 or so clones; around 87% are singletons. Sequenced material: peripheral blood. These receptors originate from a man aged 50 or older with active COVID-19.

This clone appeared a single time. The CDR3 DNA follows: TGTGCTAGTGGTCCAGGACAGGGATCGTTGGAGACCCAGTACTTC. Encoded protein: CASGPGQGSLETQYF. The genes are TRBV12-5 and TRBJ2-5; 8 nucleotides agree with TRBD1. The trim removed 5 bases at V and 5 bases at J, leaving 10 bases unmatched. Germline CDR1 LGHNT, CDR2 FRNRAP. The CDR3 sequence is 15 residues long.

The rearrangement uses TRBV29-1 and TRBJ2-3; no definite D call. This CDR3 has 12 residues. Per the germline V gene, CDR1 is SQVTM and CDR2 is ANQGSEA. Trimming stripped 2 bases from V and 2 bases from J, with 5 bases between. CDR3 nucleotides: TGCAGCGTTGAAATGTACACAGATACGCAGTATTTT. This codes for CSVEMYTDTQYF.

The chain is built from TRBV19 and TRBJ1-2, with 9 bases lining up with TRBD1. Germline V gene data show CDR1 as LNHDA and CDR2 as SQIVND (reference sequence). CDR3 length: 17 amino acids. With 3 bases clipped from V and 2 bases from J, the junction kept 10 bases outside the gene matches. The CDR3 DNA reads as TGTGCCAGTAGTATTCCTTTCAACAGGGGGCACAACTATGGCTACACCTTC. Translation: CASSIPFNRGHNYGYTF.

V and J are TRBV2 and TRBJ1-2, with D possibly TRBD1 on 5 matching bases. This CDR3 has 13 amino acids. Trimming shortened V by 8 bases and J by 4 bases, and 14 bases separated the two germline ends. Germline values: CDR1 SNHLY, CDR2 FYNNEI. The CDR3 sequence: CASRGGAGYGYTF. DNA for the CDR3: TGTGCCAGCCGGGGAGGGGCAGGCTATGGCTACACCTTC.

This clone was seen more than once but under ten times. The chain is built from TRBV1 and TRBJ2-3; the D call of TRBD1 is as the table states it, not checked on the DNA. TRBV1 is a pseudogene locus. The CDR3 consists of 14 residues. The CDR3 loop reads CTSSLRDTTDTQYF. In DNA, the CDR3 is TGCACCAGCAGCCTCAGGGACACCACAGATACGCAGTATTTT.

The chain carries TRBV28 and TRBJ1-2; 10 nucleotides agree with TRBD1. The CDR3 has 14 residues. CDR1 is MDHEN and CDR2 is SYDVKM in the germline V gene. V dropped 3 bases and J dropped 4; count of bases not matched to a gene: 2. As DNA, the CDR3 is TGTGCCAGCAGTTTGACAGGGGGCGGCTATGGCTACACCTTC. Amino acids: CASSLTGGGYGYTF.

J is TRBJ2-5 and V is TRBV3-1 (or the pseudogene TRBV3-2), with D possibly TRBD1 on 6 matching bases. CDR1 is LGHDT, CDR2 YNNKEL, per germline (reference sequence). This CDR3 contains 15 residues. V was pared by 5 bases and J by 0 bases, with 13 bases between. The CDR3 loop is CASSSFGQYQETQYF. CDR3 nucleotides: TGTGCCAGCAGCTCCTTCGGACAGTACCAAGAGACCCAGTACTTC.

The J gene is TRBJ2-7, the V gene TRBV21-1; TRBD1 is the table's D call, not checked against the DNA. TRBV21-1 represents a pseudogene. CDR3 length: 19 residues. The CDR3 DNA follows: TGTGCCAGCAGCACCCTGCGGGAGGGGGACAGGGGGCTTCAAGACGAGCAGTACTTC. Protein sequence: CASSTLREGDRGLQDEQYF.

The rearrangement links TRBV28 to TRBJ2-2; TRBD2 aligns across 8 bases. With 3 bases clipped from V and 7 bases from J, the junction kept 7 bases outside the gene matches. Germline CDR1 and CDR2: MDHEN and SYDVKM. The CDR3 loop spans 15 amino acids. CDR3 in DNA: TGTGCCAGCAGTTTGAATCGTCTAGCGGGCGGGGAGCTGTTTTTT. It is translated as CASSLNRLAGGELFF.

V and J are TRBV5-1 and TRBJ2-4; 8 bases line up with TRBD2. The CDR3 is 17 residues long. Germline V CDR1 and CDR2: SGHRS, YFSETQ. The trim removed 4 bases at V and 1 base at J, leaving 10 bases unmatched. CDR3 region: CASSPAPSGLAKNIQYF. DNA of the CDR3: TGCGCCAGCAGCCCTGCCCCTAGCGGGCTTGCCAAAAACATTCAGTACTTC.

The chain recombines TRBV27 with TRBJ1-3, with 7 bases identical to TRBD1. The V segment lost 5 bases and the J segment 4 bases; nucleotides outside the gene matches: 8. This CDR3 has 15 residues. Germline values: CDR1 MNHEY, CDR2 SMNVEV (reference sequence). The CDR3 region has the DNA TGTGCCAGCAGTAAAAACAGGGGCGCAGGAAACACCATATATTTT. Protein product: CASSKNRGAGNTIYF.

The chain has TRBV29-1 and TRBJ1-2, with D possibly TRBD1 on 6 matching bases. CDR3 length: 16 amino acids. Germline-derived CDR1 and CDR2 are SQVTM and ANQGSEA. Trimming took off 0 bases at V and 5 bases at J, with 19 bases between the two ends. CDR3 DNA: TGCAGCGTTGAAGATAAGGACAGACCAGTAGGATATGGCTACACCTTC. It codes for CSVEDKDRPVGYGYTF.

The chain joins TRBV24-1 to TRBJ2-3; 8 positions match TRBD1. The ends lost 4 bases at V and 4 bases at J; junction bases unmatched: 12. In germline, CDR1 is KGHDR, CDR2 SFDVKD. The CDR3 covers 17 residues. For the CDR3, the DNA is TGTGCCACCAGTGAGCCGACTGACAGGGGTTTATCAGATACGCAGTATTTT. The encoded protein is CATSEPTDRGLSDTQYF.

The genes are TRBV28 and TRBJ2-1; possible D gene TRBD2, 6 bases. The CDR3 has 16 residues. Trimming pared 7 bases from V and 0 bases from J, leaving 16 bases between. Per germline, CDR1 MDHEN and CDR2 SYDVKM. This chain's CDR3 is CASIHLAGSSYNEQFF. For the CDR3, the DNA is TGTGCCAGCATTCACCTTGCGGGAAGCTCCTACAATGAGCAGTTCTTC.

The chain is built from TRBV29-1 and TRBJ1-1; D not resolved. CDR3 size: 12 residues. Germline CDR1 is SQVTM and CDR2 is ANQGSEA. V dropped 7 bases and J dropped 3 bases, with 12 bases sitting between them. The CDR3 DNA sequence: TGCAGCGGCAGGAACGGGGACACTGAAGCTTTCTTT. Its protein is CSGRNGDTEAFF.

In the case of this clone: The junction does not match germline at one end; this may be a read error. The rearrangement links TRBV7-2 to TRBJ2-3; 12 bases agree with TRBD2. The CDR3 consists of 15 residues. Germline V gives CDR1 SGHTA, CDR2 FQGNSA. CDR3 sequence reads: CASSLAGGLADTQYF. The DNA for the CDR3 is TGTGCCAGCAGCCTAGCGGGAGGGCTGGCAGATACGCAGTATTTT.

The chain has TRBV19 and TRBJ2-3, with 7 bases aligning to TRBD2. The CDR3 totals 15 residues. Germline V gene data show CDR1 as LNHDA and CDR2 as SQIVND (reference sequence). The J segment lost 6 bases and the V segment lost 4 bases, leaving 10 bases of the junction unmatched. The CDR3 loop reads CASSTAGAWGDTQYF. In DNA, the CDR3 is TGTGCCAGTAGTACTGCGGGAGCGTGGGGTGATACGCAGTATTTT.

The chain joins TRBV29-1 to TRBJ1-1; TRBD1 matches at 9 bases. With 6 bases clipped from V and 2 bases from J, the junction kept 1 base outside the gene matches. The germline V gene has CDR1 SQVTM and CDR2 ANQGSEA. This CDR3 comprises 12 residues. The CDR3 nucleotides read TGCAGCGTGGGACAGGGAAACACTGAAGCTTTCTTT. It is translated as CSVGQGNTEAFF.

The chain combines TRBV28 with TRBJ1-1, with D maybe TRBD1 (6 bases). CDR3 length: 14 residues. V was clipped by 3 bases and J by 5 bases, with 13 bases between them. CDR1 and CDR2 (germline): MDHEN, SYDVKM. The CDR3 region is CASSLEGGGTEAFF. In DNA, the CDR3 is TGTGCCAGCAGTTTGGAAGGGGGAGGGACTGAAGCTTTCTTT.

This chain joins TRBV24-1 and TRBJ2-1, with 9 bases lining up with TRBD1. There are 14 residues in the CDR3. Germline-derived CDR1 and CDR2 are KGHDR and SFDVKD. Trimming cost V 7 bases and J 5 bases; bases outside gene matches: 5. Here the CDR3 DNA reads TGTGCCACCAGGGGACAGGGCTCGAACAATGAGCAGTTCTTC. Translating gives CATRGQGSNNEQFF.

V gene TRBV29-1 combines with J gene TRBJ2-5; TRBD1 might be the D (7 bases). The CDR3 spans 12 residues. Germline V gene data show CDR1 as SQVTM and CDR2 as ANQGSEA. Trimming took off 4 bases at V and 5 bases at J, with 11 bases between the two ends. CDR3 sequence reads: CSVVSGGETQYF. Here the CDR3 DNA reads TGCAGCGTTGTTTCAGGGGGGGAGACCCAGTACTTC.

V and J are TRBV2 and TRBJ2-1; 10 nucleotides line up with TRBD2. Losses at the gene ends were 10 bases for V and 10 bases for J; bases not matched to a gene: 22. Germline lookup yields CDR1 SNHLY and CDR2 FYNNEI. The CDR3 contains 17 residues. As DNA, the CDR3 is TGTGCCACCTTCCCTCAGGTGAGCGGGAGGGGGAGAGGCGAGCAGTTCTTC. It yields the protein CATFPQVSGRGRGEQFF. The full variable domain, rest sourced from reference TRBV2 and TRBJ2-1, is EPEVTQTPSHQVTQMGQEVILRCVPISNHLYFYWYRQILGQKVEFLVSFYNNEISEKSEIFDDQFSVERPDGSNFTLKIRSTKLEDSAMYFCATFPQVSGRGRGEQFFGPGTRLTVL.

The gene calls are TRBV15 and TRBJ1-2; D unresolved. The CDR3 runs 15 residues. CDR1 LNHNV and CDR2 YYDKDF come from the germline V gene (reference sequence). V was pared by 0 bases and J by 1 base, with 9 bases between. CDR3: CATSRDRNNNYGYTF. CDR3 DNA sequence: TGTGCCACCAGCAGAGATCGTAACAATAACTATGGCTACACCTTC.